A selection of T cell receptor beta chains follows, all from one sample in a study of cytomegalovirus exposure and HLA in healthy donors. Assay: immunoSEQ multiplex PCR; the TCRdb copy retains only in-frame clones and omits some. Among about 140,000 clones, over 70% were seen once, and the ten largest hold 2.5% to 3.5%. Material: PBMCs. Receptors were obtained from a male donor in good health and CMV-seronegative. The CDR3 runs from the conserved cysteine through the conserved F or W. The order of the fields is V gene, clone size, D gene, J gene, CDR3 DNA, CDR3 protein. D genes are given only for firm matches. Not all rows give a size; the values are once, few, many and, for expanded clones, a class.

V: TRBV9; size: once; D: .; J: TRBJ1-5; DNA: TGTGCCAGCAGCGTAGGGCAGGGTGGCCAGCCCCAGCATTTT; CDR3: CASSVGQGGQPQHF
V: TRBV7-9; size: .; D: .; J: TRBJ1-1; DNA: TGTGCCAGCAGCTTCGGCGGGAACACTGAAGCTTTCTTT; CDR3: CASSFGGNTEAFF
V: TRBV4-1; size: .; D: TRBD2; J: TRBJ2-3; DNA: TGCGCCAGCAGCCCTTTAAACGGGGGGGCTGCAGATACGCAGTATTTT; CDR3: CASSPLNGGAADTQYF
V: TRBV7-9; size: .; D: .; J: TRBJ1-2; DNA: TGTGCCAGCAGCTTAAAAGAGGGCTCATGGGGCTACACCTTC; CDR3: CASSLKEGSWGYTF
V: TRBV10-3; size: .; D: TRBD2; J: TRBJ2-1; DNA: TGTGCCATCAGTTCAGGGACTAGCGGGCGGAGCTCCTACAATGAGCAGTTCTTC; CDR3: CAISSGTSGRSSYNEQFF
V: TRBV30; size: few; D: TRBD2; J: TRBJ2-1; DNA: TGTGCCTGGGGGACCGCCGGGACTAGCGGGGGGGACTACAATGAGCAGTTCTTC; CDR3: CAWGTAGTSGGDYNEQFF
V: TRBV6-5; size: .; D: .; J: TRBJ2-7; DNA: TGTGCCAGCAGTTACTCGTCGGGGGCCTACGAGCAGTACTTC; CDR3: CASSYSSGAYEQYF
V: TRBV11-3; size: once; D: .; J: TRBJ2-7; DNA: TGTGCCAGCAGTCAGAGACACCCCTACGAGCAGTACTTC; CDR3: CASSQRHPYEQYF
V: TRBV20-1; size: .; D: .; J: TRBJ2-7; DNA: TGCAGTGCCGTCTTCAGTTCGGAGCAGTACTTC; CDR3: CSAVFSSEQYF
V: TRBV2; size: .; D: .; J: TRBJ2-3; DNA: TGTGCCAGCAGTGGACAGGAACCCACAGATACGCAGTATTTT; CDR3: CASSGQEPTDTQYF
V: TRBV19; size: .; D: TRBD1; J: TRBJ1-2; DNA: TGTGCCAGTAGTAACGACAGGGTTGGCGGCTATGGCTACACCTTC; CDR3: CASSNDRVGGYGYTF
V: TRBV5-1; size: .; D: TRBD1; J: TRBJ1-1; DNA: TGCGCCAGCAGCCTCTCCGGGACAGGGAACACTGAAGCTTTCTTT; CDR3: CASSLSGTGNTEAFF
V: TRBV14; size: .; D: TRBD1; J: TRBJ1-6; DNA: TGTGCCAGCAGCATTCGCTCCGGACAGGGGGATTCACCCCTCCACTTT; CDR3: CASSIRSGQGDSPLHF
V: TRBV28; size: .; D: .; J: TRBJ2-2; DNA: TGTGCCAGCTTCTCAGGGGCGGGCTGGGGGGAGCTGTTTTTT; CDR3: CASFSGAGWGELFF
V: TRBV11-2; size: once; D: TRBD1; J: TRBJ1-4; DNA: TGTGCCAGCAGCTTGGACAGGGGGCGCGAAAAACTGTTTTTT; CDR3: CASSLDRGREKLFF
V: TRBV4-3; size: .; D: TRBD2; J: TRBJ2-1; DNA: TGCGCCAGCAGCCAATTCTATGCGGGAGACTTCTCCTACAATGAGCAGTTCTTC; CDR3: CASSQFYAGDFSYNEQFF
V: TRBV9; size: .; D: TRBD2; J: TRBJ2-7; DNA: TGTGCCAGCAGCGCCGTTAGCGGGAGTTACGAGCAGTACTTC; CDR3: CASSAVSGSYEQYF
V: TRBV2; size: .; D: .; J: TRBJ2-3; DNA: TGTGCCAGCAGAGAGGTAGCAGATACGCAGTATTTT; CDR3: CASREVADTQYF
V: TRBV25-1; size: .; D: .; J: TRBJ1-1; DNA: TGTGCCAGCAGCACCCGGCAGGGGATCACTGAAGCTTTCTTT; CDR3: CASSTRQGITEAFF
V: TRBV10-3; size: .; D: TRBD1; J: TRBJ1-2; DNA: TGTGCCATCAGGGAGACAGGGGGCGTAGGTGGCTACACCTTC; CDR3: CAIRETGGVGGYTF
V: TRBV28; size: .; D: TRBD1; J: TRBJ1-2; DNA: TGTGCCAGCAGTCAAAACAGGGGGTCTGGCTACACCTTC; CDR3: CASSQNRGSGYTF
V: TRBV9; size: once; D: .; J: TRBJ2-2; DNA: TGTGCCAGCAGCGTAGAACAGGGTGGTTGGACCGGGGAGCTGTTTTTT; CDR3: CASSVEQGGWTGELFF
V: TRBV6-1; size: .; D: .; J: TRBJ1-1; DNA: TGTGCCAGCAGTGAAAACAGGGAATTGACTGAAGCTTTCTTT; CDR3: CASSENRELTEAFF
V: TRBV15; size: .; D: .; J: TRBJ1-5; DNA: TGTGCCACCAGCCCCCACGGGGGGTCGGGTCAGCCCCAGCATTTT; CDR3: CATSPHGGSGQPQHF
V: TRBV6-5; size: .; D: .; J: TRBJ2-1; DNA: TGTGCCAGCAGTTACAGGGGAATTCGGAGCAATGAGCAGTTCTTC; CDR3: CASSYRGIRSNEQFF
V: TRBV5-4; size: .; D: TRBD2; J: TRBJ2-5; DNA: TGTGCCAGCAGCTTGGAGAGCGGGGGGAGGGAGACCCAGTACTTC; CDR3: CASSLESGGRETQYF
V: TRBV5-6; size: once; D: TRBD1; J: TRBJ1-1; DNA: TGTGCCACCGGATGGACAGGCCGGAACACTGAAGCTTTCTTT; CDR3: CATGWTGRNTEAFF
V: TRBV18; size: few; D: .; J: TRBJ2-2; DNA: TGTGCCAGCTCACAGGGGGAGATAAACACCGGGGAGCTGTTTTTT; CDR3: CASSQGEINTGELFF
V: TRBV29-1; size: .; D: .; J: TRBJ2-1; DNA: TGCAGCGTTCGGGTACAGTCTAGCGCGTACAATGAGCAGTTCTTC; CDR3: CSVRVQSSAYNEQFF
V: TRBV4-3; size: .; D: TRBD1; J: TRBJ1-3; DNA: TGCGCCAGCAGCCTTAAGGACAGGGGTATCTCTGGAAACACCATATATTTT; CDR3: CASSLKDRGISGNTIYF